The 21 T cell receptor beta chains below come from one sample, sequenced in a study of T-cell reconstitution after alpha-beta-depleted transplantation in children (dated by TCRdb to about 2016). In the paper's terms, the treatment or condition label means: allogeneic hematopoietic cell transplantation with graft depleted of TCRalphabeta T cells and CD19 B cells. Receptor amplification or capture employed PCR. For sequencing, an Illumina HiSeq 2500 was employed. TCR library preparation used molecular barcoding, with unique molecular identifiers applied to normalize quantification of the TCRbeta repertoire. TCRdb trimmed the raw reads at Q25, called clones with MiXCR and kept productive beta chains. A single entry per CDR3 protein holds the most common genes and DNA from its merged rows. The sample data list around 960,000 distinct CDR3 sequences, and under 30% of these were observed just once. The biggest ten clones account for roughly 30% of the sample.

This specimen was PBMCs, mostly from graft donor cells, taken 360 days after TCRalphabeta/CD19-depleted stem cell transplant. The receptors originated from a boy in the first two years of life who had a stem cell transplant for SCID, so the T cells may come from the graft donor.

This clonotype appeared a few times. This sequence joins TRBV20-1 and TRBJ1-4; D unclear. CDR1 is DFQATT, CDR2 SNEGSKA, per germline (reference sequence). There are 14 residues in the CDR3. Trimming shortened V by 3 bases and J by 5 bases, and 13 bases separated the two germline ends. DNA of the CDR3: TGCAGTGCTAGTCCACACTATCCAAATGAAAAACTGTTTTTT. Its translation: CSASPHYPNEKLFF.

DNA for the CDR3: TGTGCCACCAGTGATCTTGGGGTCGATAGGAATGAGCAGTTCTTC. This encodes CATSDLGVDRNEQFF. The chain combines TRBV24-1 with TRBJ2-1; unclear D gene. Germline V gene data show CDR1 as KGHDR and CDR2 as SFDVKD. V was pared by 3 bases and J by 7 bases, with 15 bases between. This CDR3 is 15 amino acids long.

V gene TRBV12-3 or TRBV12-4 combines with J gene TRBJ2-6, with D possibly being TRBD1 or TRBD2 (6 bases each). CDR3 size: 17 residues. Trimming stripped 5 bases from V and 0 bases from J, with 14 bases between. The CDR3: CASSPRKGGSGANVLTF. The DNA of the CDR3 is TGTGCCAGCAGTCCACGGAAGGGGGGCTCTGGGGCCAACGTCCTGACTTTC.

This clonotype was counted only a few times. The chain couples TRBV12-3 or TRBV12-4 to TRBJ1-1; D is unresolved. V was shortened by 8 bases and J by 10 bases, with 14 bases between the two germline ends. The CDR3 runs to 11 residues. As DNA, the CDR3 is TGTGCCAGCGCGGGTGCAGGAGGAGCTTTCTTT. This gives the protein CASAGAGGAFF.

The gene calls are TRBV24-1 and TRBJ2-2, with 8 positions matching TRBD1. This CDR3 comprises 17 residues. CDR1 and CDR2 (germline): KGHDR, SFDVKD. Trimming removed 3 bases from V and 1 base from J; junction bases left unmatched: 6. The CDR3 DNA follows: TGTGCCACCAGTGATCCACCCGGGACAGGGAACACCGGGGAGCTGTTTTTT. Its translation is CATSDPPGTGNTGELFF.

The genes are TRBV7-2 and TRBJ2-7, with 8 positions matching TRBD1. V was pared by 3 bases and J by 12 bases, with 10 bases of the junction left unmatched. Germline V gene data show CDR1 as SGHTA and CDR2 as FQGNSA. There are 13 residues in the CDR3. The CDR3 sequence: CASSFVRDRQLYF. The CDR3 region has the DNA TGTGCCAGCAGCTTCGTCAGGGACAGGCAACTGTACTTC.

This clonotype was found a few times. The V gene is TRBV7-9, the J gene TRBJ2-1; weak D call: TRBD1 (8 bases). V shed 2 bases and J shed 7 bases, with 18 bases lying between them. This CDR3 comprises 16 residues. Germline values: CDR1 SEHNR, CDR2 FQNEAQ (reference sequence). The CDR3 loop is CASSLPHRGRGNEQFF. The CDR3 DNA reads as TGTGCCAGCAGCTTACCCCACAGGGGGAGGGGGAATGAGCAGTTCTTC. The complete variable domain, with remaining parts taken from reference TRBV7-9 and TRBJ2-1, reads DTGVSQNPRHKITKRGQNVTFRCDPISEHNRLYWYRQTLGQGPEFLTYFQNEAQLEKSRLLSDRFSAERPKGSFSTLEIQRTEQGDSAMYLCASSLPHRGRGNEQFFGPGTRLTVL.

This rearrangement joins TRBV28 to TRBJ1-5; 7 nucleotides match TRBD1. The V segment lost 7 bases and the J segment 4 bases; nucleotides outside the gene matches: 10. CDR3 size: 15 residues. Looked up from germline, CDR1 is MDHEN and CDR2 is SYDVKM. The CDR3 protein is CASTPLDRVNQPQHF. CDR3 sequence (DNA): TGTGCCAGCACTCCCCTCGACAGGGTGAATCAGCCCCAGCATTTT.

This clonotype has just a few counts. The V gene is TRBV7-9, the J gene TRBJ2-7; the D gene is possibly TRBD1 (8 bases). Trimming left V 4 bases short and J 3 bases short, with 16 bases between. Germline CDR1 is SEHNR and CDR2 is FQNEAQ (reference sequence). CDR3 length equals 15 residues. DNA for the CDR3: TGTGCCAGCAGCTACAGACAGGGGAGGGTCTACGAGCAGTACTTC. This codes for CASSYRQGRVYEQYF.

This clonotype was picked up a small number of times. This chain uses TRBV12-3 or TRBV12-4 with TRBJ2-5; 12 bases match TRBD2. The CDR3 totals 12 residues. V shed 5 bases and J 10 bases; nucleotides not matched to a gene: 2. CDR3 sequence: CASSPGLAGQYF. CDR3 sequence (DNA): TGTGCCAGCAGTCCGGGACTAGCGGGCCAGTACTTC.

The chain combines TRBV29-1 with TRBJ2-5; D is tentatively TRBD1 or TRBD2 (5 bases each). The CDR3 has 12 residues. Per germline, CDR1 SQVTM and CDR2 ANQGSEA. Deletions cut 7 bases from V and 7 bases from J, with 16 bases between. The CDR3 coding sequence is TGCAGCGCCGGACTGGGGCAGGGGACCCAGTACTTC. It translates to CSAGLGQGTQYF.

This clonotype appeared many times. The chain combines TRBV7-9 with TRBJ1-1, with a possible D match to TRBD1 (6 bases). The V end lost 5 bases, the J end lost 5 bases, and 12 bases lay between the germline ends. The CDR3 has 13 residues. Germline V gene lookup returns CDR1 SEHNR and CDR2 FQNEAQ (reference sequence). The CDR3 here is CASSVRGGTEAFF. DNA for the CDR3: TGTGCCAGCAGCGTCAGGGGAGGTACTGAAGCTTTCTTT.

The sample holds a few counts of this clonotype. This chain joins TRBV3-1 and TRBJ2-1; no definite D call. Trimming removed 0 bases at V and 0 bases at J, with 6 bases between. There are 15 residues in the CDR3. The germline gives CDR1 LGHDT, CDR2 YNNKEL (reference sequence). CDR3 sequence: CASSQDLNSYNEQFF. For the CDR3, the DNA is TGTGCCAGCAGCCAAGATCTAAACTCCTACAATGAGCAGTTCTTC.

This clonotype was picked up a small number of times. The chain joins TRBV20-1 to TRBJ1-6, with D possibly matching TRBD1 (5 bases). Germline CDR1 reads DFQATT; CDR2 reads SNEGSKA (reference sequence). V was trimmed by 4 bases and J by 4 bases, leaving 11 bases between them. The length of the CDR3 is 14 residues. DNA for the CDR3: TGCAGTGCTACTCCGGGACGGTATAATTCACCCCTCCACTTT. As protein: CSATPGRYNSPLHF.

The chain joins TRBV12-3 or TRBV12-4 to TRBJ2-7, with TRBD1 matching over 7 bases. V shed 5 bases, J shed 2 bases, and the junction held 6 bases outside the gene matches. This CDR3 region has 14 residues. The CDR3 region has the DNA TGTGCCAGCAGTAAAAGACAGGGCACCTACGAGCAGTACTTC. Its protein product is CASSKRQGTYEQYF.

This chain uses TRBV4-1 with TRBJ2-7; D gene unclear. This CDR3 region has 15 residues. The V gene lost 0 bases and the J gene lost 3 bases, with 12 bases spanning the gap. The germline CDR1 and CDR2 sequences are MGHRA and YSYEKL. The chain's CDR3 is CASSQDSSARYEQYF. CDR3 nucleotide sequence: TGCGCCAGCAGCCAAGATAGCAGTGCGCGCTACGAGCAGTACTTC.

This chain links TRBV28 with TRBJ2-7; 7 nucleotides match TRBD2. Germline V gene sequence: CDR1 MDHEN, CDR2 SYDVKM. The CDR3 runs to 15 residues. J gave up 1 base and V 5 bases, and 8 bases lay outside the gene matches. The CDR3 DNA sequence: TGTGCCAGCAGTCCCAGCGGGGTTGGGTCCTACGAGCAGTACTTC. Translating it yields CASSPSGVGSYEQYF. The whole variable domain, remainder taken from reference TRBV28 and TRBJ2-7, is DVKVTQSSRYLVKRTGEKVFLECVQDMDHENMFWYRQDPGLGLRLIYFSYDVKMKEKGDIPEGYSVSREKKERFSLILESASTNQTSMYLCASSPSGVGSYEQYFGPGTRLTVT.

In this sample, this clonotype turned up once. J is TRBJ2-2 and V is TRBV11-3; 8 bases align to TRBD1. Germline V gene data show CDR1 as SGHNT and CDR2 as YENEEA. Unmatched junction bases numbered 8, after V lost 5 bases and J lost 3 bases. The CDR3 loop spans 16 amino acids. CDR3 protein: CASSRAGGADTGELFF. The DNA of the CDR3 is TGTGCCAGCAGCCGAGCAGGGGGCGCGGACACCGGGGAGCTGTTTTTT.

This chain links TRBV2 with TRBJ2-1; D is uncertain. The CDR3 extends over 14 amino acids. Germline V lookup: CDR1 SNHLY, CDR2 FYNNEI. V was shortened by 1 base and J by 6 bases, with 10 bases between the two germline ends. DNA of the CDR3: TGTGCCAGCAGTGAAGTCAGACGAGGCAATGAGCAGTTCTTC. Translation gives CASSEVRRGNEQFF.

The chain combines TRBV18 with TRBJ2-4, with D uncertain. This CDR3 has 16 amino acids. Germline assignment: CDR1 KGHSH and CDR2 LQKENI. The V gene lost 3 bases and the J gene lost 8 bases, with 20 bases spanning the gap. CDR3 nucleotide sequence: TGTGCCAGCTCACCCCCATTAGTGGGAAGTAGGGACATTCAGTACTTC. This translates into CASSPPLVGSRDIQYF.

This chain joins TRBV10-3 and TRBJ2-5, with D possibly matching TRBD1 (7 bases). Trimming took 6 bases from V and 4 from J, leaving 21 bases between them. Germline CDR1 is ENHRY and CDR2 is SYGVKD. This CDR3 has 16 residues. CDR3 bases: TGTGCCATCAGCCCGAGCCGCAGGGGGACTGGAGAGACCCAGTACTTC. Amino acids: CAISPSRRGTGETQYF.